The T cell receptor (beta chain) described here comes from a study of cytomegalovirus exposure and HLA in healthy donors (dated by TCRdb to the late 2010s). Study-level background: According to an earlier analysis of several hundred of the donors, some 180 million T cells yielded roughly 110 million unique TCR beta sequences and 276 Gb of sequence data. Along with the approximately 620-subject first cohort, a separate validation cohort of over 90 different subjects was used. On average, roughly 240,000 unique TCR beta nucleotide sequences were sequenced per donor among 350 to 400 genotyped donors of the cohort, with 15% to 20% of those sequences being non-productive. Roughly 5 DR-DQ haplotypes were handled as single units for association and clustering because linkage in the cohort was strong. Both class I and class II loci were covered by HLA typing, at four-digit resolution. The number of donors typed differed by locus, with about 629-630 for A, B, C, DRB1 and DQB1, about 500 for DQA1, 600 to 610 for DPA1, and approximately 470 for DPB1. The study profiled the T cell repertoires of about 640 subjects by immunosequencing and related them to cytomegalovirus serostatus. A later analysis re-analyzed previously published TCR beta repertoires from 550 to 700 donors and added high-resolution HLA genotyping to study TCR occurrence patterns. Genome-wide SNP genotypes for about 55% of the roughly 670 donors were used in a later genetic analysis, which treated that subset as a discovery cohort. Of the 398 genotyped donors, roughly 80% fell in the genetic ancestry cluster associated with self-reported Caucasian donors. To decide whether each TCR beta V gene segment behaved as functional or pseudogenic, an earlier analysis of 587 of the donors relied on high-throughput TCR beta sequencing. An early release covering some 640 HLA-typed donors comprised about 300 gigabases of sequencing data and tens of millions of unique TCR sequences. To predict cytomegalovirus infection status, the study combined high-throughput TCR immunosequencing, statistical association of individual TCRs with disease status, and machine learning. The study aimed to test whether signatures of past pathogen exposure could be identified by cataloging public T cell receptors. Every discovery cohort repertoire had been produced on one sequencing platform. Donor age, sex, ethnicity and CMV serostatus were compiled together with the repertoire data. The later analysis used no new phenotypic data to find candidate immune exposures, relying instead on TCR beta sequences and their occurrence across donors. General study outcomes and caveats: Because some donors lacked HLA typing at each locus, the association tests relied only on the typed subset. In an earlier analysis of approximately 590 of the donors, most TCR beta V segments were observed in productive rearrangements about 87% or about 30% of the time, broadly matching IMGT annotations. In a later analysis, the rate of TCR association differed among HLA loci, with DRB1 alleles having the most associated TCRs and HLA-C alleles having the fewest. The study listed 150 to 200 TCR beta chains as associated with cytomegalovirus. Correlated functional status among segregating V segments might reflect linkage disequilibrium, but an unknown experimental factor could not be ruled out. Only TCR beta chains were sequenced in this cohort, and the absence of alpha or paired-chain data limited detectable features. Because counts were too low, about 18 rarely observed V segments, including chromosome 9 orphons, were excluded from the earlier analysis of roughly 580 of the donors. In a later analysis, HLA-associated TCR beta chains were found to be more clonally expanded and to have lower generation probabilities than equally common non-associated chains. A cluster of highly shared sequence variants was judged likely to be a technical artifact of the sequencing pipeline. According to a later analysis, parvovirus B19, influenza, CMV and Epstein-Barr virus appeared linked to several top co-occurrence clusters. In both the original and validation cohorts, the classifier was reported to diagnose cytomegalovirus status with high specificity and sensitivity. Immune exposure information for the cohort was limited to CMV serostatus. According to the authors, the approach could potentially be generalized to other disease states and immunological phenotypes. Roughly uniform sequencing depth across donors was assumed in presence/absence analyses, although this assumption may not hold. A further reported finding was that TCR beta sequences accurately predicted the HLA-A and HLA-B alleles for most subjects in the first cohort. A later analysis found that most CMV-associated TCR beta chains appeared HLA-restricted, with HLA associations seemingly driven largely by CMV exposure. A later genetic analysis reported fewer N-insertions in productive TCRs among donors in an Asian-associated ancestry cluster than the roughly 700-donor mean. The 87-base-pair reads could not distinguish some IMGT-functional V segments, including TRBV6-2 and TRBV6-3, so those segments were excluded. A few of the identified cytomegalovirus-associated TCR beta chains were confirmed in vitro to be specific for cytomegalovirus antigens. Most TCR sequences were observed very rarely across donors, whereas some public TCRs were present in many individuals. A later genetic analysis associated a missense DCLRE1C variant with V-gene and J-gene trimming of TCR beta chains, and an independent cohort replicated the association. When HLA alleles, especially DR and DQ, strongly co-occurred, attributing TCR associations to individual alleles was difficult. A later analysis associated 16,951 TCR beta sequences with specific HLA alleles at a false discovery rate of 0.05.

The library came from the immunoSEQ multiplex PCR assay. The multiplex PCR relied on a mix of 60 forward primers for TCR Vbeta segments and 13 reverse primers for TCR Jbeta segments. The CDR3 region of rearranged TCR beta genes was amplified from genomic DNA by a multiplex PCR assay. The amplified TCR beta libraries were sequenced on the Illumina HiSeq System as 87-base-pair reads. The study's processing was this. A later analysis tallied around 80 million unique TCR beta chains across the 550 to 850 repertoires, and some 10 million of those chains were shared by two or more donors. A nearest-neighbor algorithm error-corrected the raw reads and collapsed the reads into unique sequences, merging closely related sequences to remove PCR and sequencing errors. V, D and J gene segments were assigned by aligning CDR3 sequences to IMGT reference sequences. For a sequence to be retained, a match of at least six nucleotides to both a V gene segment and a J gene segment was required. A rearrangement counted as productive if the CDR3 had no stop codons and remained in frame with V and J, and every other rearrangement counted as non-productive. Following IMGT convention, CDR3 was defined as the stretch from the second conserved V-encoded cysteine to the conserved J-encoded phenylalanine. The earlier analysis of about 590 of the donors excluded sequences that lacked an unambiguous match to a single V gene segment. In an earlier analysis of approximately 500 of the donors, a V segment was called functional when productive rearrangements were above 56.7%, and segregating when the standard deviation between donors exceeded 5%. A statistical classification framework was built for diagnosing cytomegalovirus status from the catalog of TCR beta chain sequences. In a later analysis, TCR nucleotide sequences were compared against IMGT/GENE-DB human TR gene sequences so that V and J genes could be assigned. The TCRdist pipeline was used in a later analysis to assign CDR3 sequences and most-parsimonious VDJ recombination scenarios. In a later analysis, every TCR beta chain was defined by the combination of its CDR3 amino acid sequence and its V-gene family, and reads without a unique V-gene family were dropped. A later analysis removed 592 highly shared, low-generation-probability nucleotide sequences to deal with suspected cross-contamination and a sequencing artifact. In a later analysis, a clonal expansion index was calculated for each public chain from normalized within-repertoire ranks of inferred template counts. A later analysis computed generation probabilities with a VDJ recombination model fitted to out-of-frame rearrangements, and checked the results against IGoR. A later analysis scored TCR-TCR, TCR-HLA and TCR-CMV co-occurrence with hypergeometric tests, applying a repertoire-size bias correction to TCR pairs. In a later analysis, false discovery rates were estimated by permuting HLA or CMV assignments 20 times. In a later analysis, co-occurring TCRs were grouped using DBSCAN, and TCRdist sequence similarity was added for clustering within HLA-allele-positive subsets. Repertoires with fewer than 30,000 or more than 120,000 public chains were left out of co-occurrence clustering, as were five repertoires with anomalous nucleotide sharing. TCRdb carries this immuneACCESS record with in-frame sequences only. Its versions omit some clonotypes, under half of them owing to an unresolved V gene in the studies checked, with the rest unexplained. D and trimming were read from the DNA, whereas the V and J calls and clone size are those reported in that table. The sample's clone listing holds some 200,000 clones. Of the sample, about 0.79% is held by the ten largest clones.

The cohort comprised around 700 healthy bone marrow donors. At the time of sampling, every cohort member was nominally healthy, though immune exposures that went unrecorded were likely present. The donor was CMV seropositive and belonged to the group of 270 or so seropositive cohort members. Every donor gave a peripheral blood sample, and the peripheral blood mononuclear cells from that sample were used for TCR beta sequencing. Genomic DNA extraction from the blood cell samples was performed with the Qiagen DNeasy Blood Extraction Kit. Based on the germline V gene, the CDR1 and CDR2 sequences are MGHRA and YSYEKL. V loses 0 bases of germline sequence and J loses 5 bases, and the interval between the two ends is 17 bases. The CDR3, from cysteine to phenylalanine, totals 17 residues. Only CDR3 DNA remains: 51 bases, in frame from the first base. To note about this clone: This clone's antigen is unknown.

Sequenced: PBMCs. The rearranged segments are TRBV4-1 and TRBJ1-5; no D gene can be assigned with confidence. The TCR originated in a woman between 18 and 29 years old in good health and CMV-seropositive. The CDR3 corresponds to CASSQDPQQQRYQPQHF. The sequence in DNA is TGCGCCAGCAGCCAAGATCCGCAACAACAGCGGTATCAGCCCCAGCATTTT.